The clone carrying this T cell receptor beta chain was counted at least ten times. Its antigen is not identified. Germline assignment: CDR1 GTSNPN and CDR2 SVGIG (reference sequence). V lost 2 bases to trimming and J lost 7 bases; unmatched junction nucleotides: 4. The CDR3 is 14 residues long. The data belong to a study of T cells in Graves' hyperthyroidism and ophthalmopathy. Study-wide context: Upon initial diagnosis and before any treatment, peripheral blood was collected.

RNA transcripts were the template for amplifying TCR beta CDR3 regions. Using the HTBI primer set, a first-round RT-PCR was run on the TCR CDR3. TCRdb processed the multiplex PCR reads anew with MiXCR; each CDR3 protein has one entry. The table includes about 250,000 distinct CDR3 sequences, approximately 23% detected once. Whole-study results and caveats: A model built on 13 V-J features separated ophthalmopathy from stable hyperthyroidism. Most clonotypes expanded in the thyroid (above 0.001) were also present in blood.

Sequencing used blood. This TCR was sampled from a woman aged 40 to 50 with Graves' ophthalmopathy. J is TRBJ1-6 and V is TRBV30, with 8 nucleotides matching TRBD1. The CDR3 bases are TGTGCCTGGAGTACCGGGACAGGCAATTCACCCCTCCACTTT. Protein: CAWSTGTGNSPLHF. Using reference TRBV30 and TRBJ1-6 for the parts outside the CDR3, the full variable domain is SQTIHQWPATLVQPVGSPLSLECTVEGTSNPNLYWYRQAAGRGLQLLFYSVGIGQISSEVPQNLSASRPQDRQFILSSKKLLLSDSGFYLCAWSTGTGNSPLHFGNGTRLTVT.